This TCR beta chain was identified during a study of T cells after yellow fever vaccination. Production of TCR cDNA was by 5'RACE template switching, which also added a universal primer site and UMIs. From the 5' RACE reads, TCRdb called clonotypes with MiXCR, one entry per CDR3 protein. The sample consists of 250,000 to 400,000 distinct CDR3 sequences, over 3.5% of them appearing once. Worth noting for this clonotype: What it recognizes is unknown.

Findings and caveats of the study: A limited proportion of clonotypes was detected within both the CD4 and CD8 compartments. At under 98% for CD4 and over 80% for CD8, most primary-vaccination clones showed up again after the booster.

The sample consisted of PBMCs, taken 5 days after the yellow fever booster vaccination. This sequence originates from a man between 18 and 35 years old who received the YFV17D yellow fever vaccine.

The CDR3 DNA reads TGTGCCAGCTCACCTGGGCAGGGCGGGACGGATCAGCCCCAGCATTTT. Its protein is CASSPGQGGTDQPQHF. The rearrangement links TRBV18 to TRBJ1-5; D perhaps matches TRBD1 (5 bases). Trimming cost V 3 bases and J 5 bases, with 17 bases left between them. Germline V gene lookup returns CDR1 KGHSH and CDR2 LQKENI. This CDR3 is 16 amino acids long.